This TCR beta chain appears in the sequencing data of a study of blood T cell repertoires in COVID-19. Repertoires were generated with immunoSEQ multiplex PCR, while TCRdb's copy carries only in-frame clones and drops some. This table has approximately 150,000 clones, 70% to 90% appearing once. The length of the CDR3 is 16 residues. Germline values: CDR1 LNHDA, CDR2 SQIVND (reference sequence). V lost 6 bases to trimming and J lost 2 bases, with 19 bases between them. The chain combines TRBV19 with TRBJ1-1; D perhaps matches TRBD1 (5 bases). What was sequenced was peripheral blood. The clonotype comes from a human donor with acute or convalescent COVID-19. The donor label of this sample is uncertain. Here the CDR3 reads CASRALQVPKNTEAFF. As DNA, the CDR3 is TGTGCCAGTAGGGCCCTACAGGTTCCGAAAAACACTGAAGCTTTCTTT.